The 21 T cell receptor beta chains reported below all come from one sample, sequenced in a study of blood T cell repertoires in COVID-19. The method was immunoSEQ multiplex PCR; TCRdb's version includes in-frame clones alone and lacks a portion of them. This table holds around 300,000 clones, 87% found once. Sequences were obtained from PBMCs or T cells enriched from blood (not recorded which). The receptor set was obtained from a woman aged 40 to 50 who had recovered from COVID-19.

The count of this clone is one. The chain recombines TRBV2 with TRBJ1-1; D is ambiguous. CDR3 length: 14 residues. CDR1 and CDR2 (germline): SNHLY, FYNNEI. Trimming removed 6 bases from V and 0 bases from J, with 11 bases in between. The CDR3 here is CASRATRVNTEAFF. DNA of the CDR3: TGTGCCAGCAGAGCAACTCGGGTGAACACTGAAGCTTTCTTT.

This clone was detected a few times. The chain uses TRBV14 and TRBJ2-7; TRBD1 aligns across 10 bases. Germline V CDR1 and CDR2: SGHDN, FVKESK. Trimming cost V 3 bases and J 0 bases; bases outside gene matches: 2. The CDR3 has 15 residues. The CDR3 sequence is CASSHWDRGSYEQYF. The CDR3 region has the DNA TGTGCCAGCAGCCACTGGGACAGGGGCTCCTACGAGCAGTACTTC.

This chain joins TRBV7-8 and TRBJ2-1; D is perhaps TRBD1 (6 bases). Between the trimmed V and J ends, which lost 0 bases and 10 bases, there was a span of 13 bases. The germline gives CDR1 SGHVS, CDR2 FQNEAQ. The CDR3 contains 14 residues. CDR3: CASSLAGGGDEQFF. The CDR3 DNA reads TGTGCCAGCAGCTTAGCGGGTGGGGGCGACGAGCAGTTCTTC.

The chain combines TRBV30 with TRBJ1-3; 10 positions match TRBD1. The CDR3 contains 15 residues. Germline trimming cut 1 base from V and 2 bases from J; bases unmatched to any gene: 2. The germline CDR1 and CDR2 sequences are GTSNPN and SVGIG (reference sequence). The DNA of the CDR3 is TGTGCCTGGAGTGAGGGACAGGGGACTGGAAACACCATATATTTT. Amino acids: CAWSEGQGTGNTIYF.

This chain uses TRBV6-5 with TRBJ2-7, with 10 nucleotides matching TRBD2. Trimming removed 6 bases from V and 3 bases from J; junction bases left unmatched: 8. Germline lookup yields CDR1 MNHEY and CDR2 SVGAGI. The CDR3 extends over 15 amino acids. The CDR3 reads CASSLSIAGGYEQYF. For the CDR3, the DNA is TGTGCCAGCAGCCTAAGCATAGCGGGAGGCTACGAGCAGTACTTC.

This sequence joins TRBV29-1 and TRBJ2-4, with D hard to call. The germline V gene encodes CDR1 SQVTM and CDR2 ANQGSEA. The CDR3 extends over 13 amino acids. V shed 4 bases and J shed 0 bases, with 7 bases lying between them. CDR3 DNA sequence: TGCAGCGTTGTTCCACAAGCCAAAAACATTCAGTACTTC. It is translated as CSVVPQAKNIQYF.

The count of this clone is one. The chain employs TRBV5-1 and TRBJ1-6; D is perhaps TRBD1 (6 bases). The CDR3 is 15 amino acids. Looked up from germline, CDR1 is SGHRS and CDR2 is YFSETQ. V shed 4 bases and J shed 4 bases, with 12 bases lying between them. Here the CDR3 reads CASSPDSVYNSPLHF. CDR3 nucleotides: TGCGCCAGCAGCCCGGACAGCGTTTATAATTCACCCCTCCACTTT.

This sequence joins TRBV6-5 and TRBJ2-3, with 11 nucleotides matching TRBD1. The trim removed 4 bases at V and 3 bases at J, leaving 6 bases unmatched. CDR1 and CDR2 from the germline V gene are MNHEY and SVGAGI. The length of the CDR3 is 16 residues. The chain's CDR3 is CASSSPRDRGTDTQYF. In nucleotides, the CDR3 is TGTGCCAGCAGTTCCCCCCGGGACAGGGGGACAGATACGCAGTATTTT.

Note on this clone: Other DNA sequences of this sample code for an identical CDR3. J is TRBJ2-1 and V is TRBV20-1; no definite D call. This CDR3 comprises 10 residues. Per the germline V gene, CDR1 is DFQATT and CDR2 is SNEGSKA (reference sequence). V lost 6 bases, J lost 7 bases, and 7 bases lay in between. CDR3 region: CSASRNEQFF. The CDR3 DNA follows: TGCAGTGCAAGCCGGAATGAGCAGTTCTTC.

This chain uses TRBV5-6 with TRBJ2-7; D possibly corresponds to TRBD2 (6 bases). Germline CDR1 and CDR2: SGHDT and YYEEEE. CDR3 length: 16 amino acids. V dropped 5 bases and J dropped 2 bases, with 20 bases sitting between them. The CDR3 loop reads CASRSSTAGLAYEQYF. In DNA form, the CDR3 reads TGTGCCAGCAGGTCGTCAACTGCGGGGCTGGCCTACGAGCAGTACTTC.

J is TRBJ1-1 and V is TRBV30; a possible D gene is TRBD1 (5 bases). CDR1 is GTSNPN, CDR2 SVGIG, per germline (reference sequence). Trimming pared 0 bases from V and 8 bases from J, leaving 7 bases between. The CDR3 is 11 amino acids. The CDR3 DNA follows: TGTGCCTGGAGTGTACGGGGGGAAGCTTTCTTT. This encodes CAWSVRGEAFF.

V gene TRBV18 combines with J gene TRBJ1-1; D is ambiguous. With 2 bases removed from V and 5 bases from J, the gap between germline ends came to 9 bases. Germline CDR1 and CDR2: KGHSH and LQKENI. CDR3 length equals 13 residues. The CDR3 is CASSPTGSTEAFF. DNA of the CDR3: TGTGCCAGCTCACCAACGGGATCGACTGAAGCTTTCTTT.

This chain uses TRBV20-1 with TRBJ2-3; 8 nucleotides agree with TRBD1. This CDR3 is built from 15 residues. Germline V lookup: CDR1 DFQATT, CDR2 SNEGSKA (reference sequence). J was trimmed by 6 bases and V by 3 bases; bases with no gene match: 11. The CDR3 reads CSASPGTGHLDTQYF. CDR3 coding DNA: TGCAGTGCTAGTCCCGGGACAGGTCACCTGGATACGCAGTATTTT.

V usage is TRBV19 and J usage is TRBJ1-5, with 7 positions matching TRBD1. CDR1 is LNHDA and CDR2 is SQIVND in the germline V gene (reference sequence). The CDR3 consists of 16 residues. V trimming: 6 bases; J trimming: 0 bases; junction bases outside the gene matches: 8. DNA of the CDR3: TGTGCCAGTAGCCCCTTAGACAGGGCTAGCAATCAGCCCCAGCATTTT. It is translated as CASSPLDRASNQPQHF.

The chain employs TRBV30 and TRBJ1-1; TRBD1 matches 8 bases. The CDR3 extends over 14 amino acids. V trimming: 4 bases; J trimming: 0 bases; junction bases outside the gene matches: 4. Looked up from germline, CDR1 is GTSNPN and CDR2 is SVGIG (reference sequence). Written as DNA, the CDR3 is TGTGCCTGGAAGGGGACAGGACTGAACACTGAAGCTTTCTTT. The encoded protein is CAWKGTGLNTEAFF.

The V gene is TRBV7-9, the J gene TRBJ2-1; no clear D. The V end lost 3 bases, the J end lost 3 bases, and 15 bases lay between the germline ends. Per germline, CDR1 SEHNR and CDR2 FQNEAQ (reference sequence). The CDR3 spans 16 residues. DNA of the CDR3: TGTGCCAGCAGCTTTTCGACTTTACCCCTCTACAATGAGCAGTTCTTC. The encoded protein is CASSFSTLPLYNEQFF.

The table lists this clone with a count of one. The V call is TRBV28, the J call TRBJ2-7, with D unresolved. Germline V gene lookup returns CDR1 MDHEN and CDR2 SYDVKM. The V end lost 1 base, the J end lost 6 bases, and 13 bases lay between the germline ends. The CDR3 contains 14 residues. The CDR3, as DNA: TGTGCCAGCAGTTTATACGGCAGCGCCCGCGAGCAGTACTTC. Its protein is CASSLYGSAREQYF.

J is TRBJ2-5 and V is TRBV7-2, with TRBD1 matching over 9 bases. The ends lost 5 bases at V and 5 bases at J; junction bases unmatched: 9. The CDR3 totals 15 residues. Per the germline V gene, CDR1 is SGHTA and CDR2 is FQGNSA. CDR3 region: CASSDPGQGVETQYF. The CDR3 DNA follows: TGTGCCAGCAGCGACCCGGGACAGGGCGTTGAGACCCAGTACTTC.

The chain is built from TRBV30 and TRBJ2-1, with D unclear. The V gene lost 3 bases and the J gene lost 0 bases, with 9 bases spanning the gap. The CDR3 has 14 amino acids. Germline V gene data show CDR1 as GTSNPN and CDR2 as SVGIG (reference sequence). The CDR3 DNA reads TGTGCCTGGAGGGGCCCTTCCTCCTACAATGAGCAGTTCTTC. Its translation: CAWRGPSSYNEQFF.

CDR3 protein: CASSPRGGGNTEAFF. The CDR3 DNA sequence: TGTGCCAGCAGTCCTAGGGGAGGGGGGAATACTGAAGCTTTCTTT. This sequence joins TRBV6-1 and TRBJ1-1; D is possibly TRBD1 (6 bases). From germline, CDR1 is MNHNS and CDR2 SASEGT. The ends were cut back, 5 bases at V and 5 bases at J, with 18 bases in the middle. The CDR3 runs to 15 residues.

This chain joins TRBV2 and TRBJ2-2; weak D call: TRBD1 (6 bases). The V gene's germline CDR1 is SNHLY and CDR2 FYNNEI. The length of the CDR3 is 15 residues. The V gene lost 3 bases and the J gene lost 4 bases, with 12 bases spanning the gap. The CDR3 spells CASSDGGRGTGELFF. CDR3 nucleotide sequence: TGTGCCAGCAGTGATGGGGGCCGGGGCACCGGGGAGCTGTTTTTT.